Shown below are 28 T cell receptor beta chains from a single sample sequenced in a study of T cell clonality in common variable immunodeficiency. Study findings and constraints: Reportedly, TCR beta sequences from common variable immunodeficiency showed fewer deletions and N-nucleotide insertions.

The data were produced by immunoSEQ multiplex PCR, yet TCRdb's version contains in-frame clones alone and is incomplete. The sample yields some 19,000 clones, without any singletons. Which antigens these TCRs recognize remains unknown. The sample was peripheral blood mononuclear cells. The receptors come from a human donor with common variable immunodeficiency.

Worth noting for this clone: From the germline J gene comes the end of the CDR3, since the read stops 3 residues before it. This rearrangement joins TRBV18 to TRBJ1-1, with 8 bases fitting TRBD1. The CDR3 is 17 amino acids. Losses at the gene ends were 2 bases for V and 5 bases for J; bases not matched to a gene: 13. Germline V gene lookup returns CDR1 KGHSH and CDR2 LQKENI. This chain's CDR3 is CASSPIIQGAGRTEAFF. Partial CDR3 DNA: TGTGCCAGCTCACCAATTATTCAGGGGGCTGGTCGAACTGAA.

On this clone: The sequence runs out 3 residues before the end of the CDR3; the remainder is reconstructed from the germline J gene. The rearrangement links TRBV2 to TRBJ2-1; 7 nucleotides agree with TRBD2. V lost 3 bases to trimming and J lost 7 bases; unmatched junction nucleotides: 12. The CDR3 loop spans 16 amino acids. In germline, CDR1 is SNHLY, CDR2 FYNNEI. This CDR3 is CASSELLGLYLNEQFF. CDR3 DNA (partial): TGTGCCAGCAGTGAGTTGTTGGGACTATATCTAAATGAG. The variable domain in full, with the rest retrieved from reference TRBV2 and TRBJ2-1, is EPEVTQTPSHQVTQMGQEVILRCVPISNHLYFYWYRQILGQKVEFLVSFYNNEISEKSEIFDDQFSVERPDGSNFTLKIRSTKLEDSAMYFCASSELLGLYLNEQFFGPGTRLTVL.

The table lists this clone with a few counts. The read halts 3 residues ahead of the CDR3 end, with the missing end drawn from the germline J gene. V is TRBV6-2 or TRBV6-3 and J is TRBJ1-6, with TRBD1 as a possible D gene (5 bases). This CDR3 is 15 amino acids long. Trimming removed 1 base from V and 10 bases from J, with 14 bases in between. Germline V gene lookup returns CDR1 MNHEY and CDR2 SVGEGT. The CDR3 spells CASSYCAGCFSPLHF. CDR3 DNA (partial): TGTGCCAGCAGTTACTGCGCAGGGTGTTTCTCACCC.

This clone occurred many times. The DNA ends 3 residues before the CDR3 does, and the rest of the CDR3 is filled in from the germline J gene. The chain couples TRBV18 to TRBJ2-7; either TRBD1 or TRBD2 may fit D (6 bases each). Germline CDR1 reads KGHSH; CDR2 reads LQKENI. This CDR3 is built from 16 residues. V was pared by 8 bases and J by 3 bases, with 23 bases between. The chain's CDR3 is CASTGTGRRAFYEQYF. The CDR3 DNA, read in part, is TGTGCCAGCACAGGGACGGGGCGGAGGGCCTTCTACGAG.

Within the sample, this clone is large. The missing CDR3 end, 3 residues past where the read stops, is filled in from the germline J gene. The gene calls are TRBV7-2 and TRBJ1-5; D gene ambiguous. Germline V gives CDR1 SGHTA, CDR2 FQGNSA. The CDR3 runs 15 residues. V was shortened by 2 bases and J by 1 base, with 9 bases between the two germline ends. The covered CDR3 bases are TGTGCCAGCAGCTTATTTTATCAGAGCAATCAGCCC. Translation: CASSLFYQSNQP. The CDR3 as a whole reads CASSLFYQSNQPQHF.

This clone was seen more than once but under ten times. The read halts 3 residues ahead of the CDR3 end, with the missing end drawn from the germline J gene. The chain links TRBV30 to TRBJ2-1; 10 bases align to TRBD2. This CDR3 region has 15 residues. Germline V lookup: CDR1 GTSNPN, CDR2 SVGIG (reference sequence). The V gene end was trimmed by 0 bases and the J gene end by 9 bases; junction bases not matched to a gene: 8. The CDR3 DNA, read in part, is TGTGCCTGGAGTGTGTCTAGCGGGAGTTGGGGTGAG. Residues: CAWSVSSGSWGE. In full, the CDR3 is CAWSVSSGSWGEQFF.

Points on this clone: The sequenced fragment ends 3 residues before the CDR3 boundary, so the rest is inferred from the germline J gene. The genes are TRBV19 and TRBJ1-2, with TRBD1 matching over 7 bases. The ends lost 5 bases at V and 5 bases at J; junction bases unmatched: 11. This CDR3 has 15 amino acids. The germline V gene encodes CDR1 LNHDA and CDR2 SQIVND (reference sequence). The covered CDR3 bases are TGTGCCAGTAGTGGCCGGAGGACAGGACAGTATGGC. It translates to CASSGRRTGQYG. The whole CDR3 is CASSGRRTGQYGYTF.

There are a few counts of this clone. The CDR3 extends 3 residues past the end of the read, so its final part is completed from the germline J gene. This chain uses TRBV2 with TRBJ1-5; D possibly corresponds to TRBD1 (5 bases). Trimming cost V 10 bases and J 4 bases, with 20 bases left between them. Germline V CDR1 and CDR2: SNHLY, FYNNEI. CDR3 size: 15 residues. The part of the CDR3 DNA that was read is TGTGCCACCACTATGACAGATAAGAGAAATCAGCCC. This codes for CATTMTDKRNQP. The full CDR3 sequence reads CATTMTDKRNQPQHF.

This clone was counted only a few times. The DNA ends 3 residues before the CDR3 does, and the rest of the CDR3 is filled in from the germline J gene. The chain employs TRBV6-2 or TRBV6-3 and TRBJ2-5; 8 bases match TRBD1. The J segment lost 5 bases and the V segment lost 1 base, leaving 3 bases of the junction unmatched. Germline V gene data show CDR1 as MNHEY and CDR2 as SVGEGT. The CDR3 is made up of 14 amino acids. The chain's CDR3 is CASSYLTGVETQYF. The sequenced CDR3 bases are TGTGCCAGCAGTTACTTGACAGGGGTGGAGACC.

This clone was recorded a few times. The sequence runs out 3 residues before the end of the CDR3; the remainder is reconstructed from the germline J gene. V gene TRBV19 combines with J gene TRBJ1-2; D ambiguous. CDR1 LNHDA and CDR2 SQIVND come from the germline V gene (reference sequence). Trimming removed 2 bases from V and 3 bases from J, with 7 bases in between. This CDR3 contains 13 residues. The CDR3 protein is CASSIKADYGYTF. The sequenced CDR3 bases are TGTGCCAGTAGTATAAAGGCGGACTATGGC. The whole variable domain, remainder taken from reference TRBV19 and TRBJ1-2, is DGGITQSPKYLFRKEGQNVTLSCEQNLNHDAMYWYRQDPGQGLRLIYYSQIVNDFQKGDIAEGYSVSREKKESFPLTVTSAQKNPTAFYLCASSIKADYGYTFGSGTRLTVV.

To note about this clone: The sequenced fragment ends 3 residues before the CDR3 boundary, so the rest is inferred from the germline J gene. This chain connects TRBV7-7 to TRBJ2-5; TRBD1 matches at 8 bases. The V gene's germline CDR1 is SSHAT and CDR2 FNYEAQ (reference sequence). The CDR3 extends over 14 amino acids. V dropped 1 base and J dropped 5; count of bases not matched to a gene: 3. CDR3 DNA (partial): TGTGCCAGCAGCTTAGTCAGGGGGCGGGAGACC. This sequence encodes CASSLVRGRET. The CDR3 in full is CASSLVRGRETQYF.

Note on this clone: The CDR3 extends 3 residues past the end of the read, so its final part is completed from the germline J gene. The V gene is TRBV7-9, the J gene TRBJ2-3, with no clear D. The CDR3 is 15 residues long. Germline lookup yields CDR1 SEHNR and CDR2 FQNEAQ (reference sequence). V shed 5 bases and J shed 0 bases, with 12 bases lying between them. CDR3: CASSQRSTSTDTQYF. The sequenced CDR3 bases are TGTGCCAGCAGCCAGCGCAGCACTAGCACAGATACG.

There are a few counts of this clone. The CDR3 extends 3 residues past the end of the read, so its final part is completed from the germline J gene. This chain uses TRBV18 with TRBJ2-7; tentative D call: TRBD1 (6 bases). CDR3 size: 15 residues. Germline values: CDR1 KGHSH, CDR2 LQKENI. Trimming pared 2 bases from V and 1 base from J, leaving 12 bases between. The CDR3 spells CASSPTGIRSYEQYF. The sequenced part of the CDR3 DNA is TGTGCCAGCTCACCAACAGGGATAAGGTCCTACGAG.

Turning to this clone: The read gets to within 3 residues of the CDR3 end, and the germline J gene fills in the rest. The chain combines TRBV7-1 with TRBJ2-1; 7 bases agree with TRBD1. TRBV7-1 is given ORF status, its function remaining uncertain. V gave up 3 bases and J gave up 1 base; unmatched junction bases: 24. This CDR3 region has 22 residues. The CDR3 bases that were read are TGTGCCAGCAGCTCCGGAAAAAAGGGGGTGTTAGGGGGCATCGTATCCTACAATGAG. Translation gives CASSSGKKGVLGGIVSYNE. The whole CDR3 protein is CASSSGKKGVLGGIVSYNEQFF.

This clone was seen more than once but under ten times. The read ends 3 residues shy of where the CDR3 ends; the end is completed using the germline J gene. The chain joins TRBV7-3 to TRBJ2-3; TRBD1 matches at 7 bases. Germline CDR1 SGHTA, CDR2 FQGTGA. V trimming: 4 bases; J trimming: 0 bases; junction bases outside the gene matches: 4. CDR3 length: 15 amino acids. The covered CDR3 bases are TGTGCCAGCAGCTCAGGGGGTCCTAGCACAGATACG. Translation gives CASSSGGPSTDT. In full, the CDR3 reads CASSSGGPSTDTQYF. The full variable domain, in which reference TRBV7-3 and TRBJ2-3 provide the parts outside the CDR3, is GAGVSQTPSNKVTEKGKYVELRCDPISGHTALYWYRQSLGQGPEFLIYFQGTGAADDSGLPNDRFFAVRPEGSVSTLKIQRTERGDSAVYLCASSSGGPSTDTQYFGPGTRLTVL.

About this clone: The read falls 3 residues short of the CDR3 end, and the missing part is taken from the germline J gene. The chain combines TRBV7-3 with TRBJ2-5, with 9 bases aligning to TRBD2. In germline, CDR1 is SGHTA, CDR2 FQGTGA. Trimming at V came to 3 bases and at J to 5 bases, leaving 7 bases not matched to a gene. The CDR3 covers 15 residues. Here the CDR3 reads CASSLAGGSGETQYF. CDR3 bases read: TGTGCCAGCAGCTTGGCGGGAGGGTCCGGGGAGACC.

A word on this clone: Coverage ceases 3 residues before the CDR3 finishes, and the germline J gene fills in the end. The rearrangement links TRBV11-2 to TRBJ1-2, with unresolved D. Germline V CDR1 and CDR2: SGHAT, FQNNGV. V was cut by 1 base and J by 7 bases, with 16 bases left in between. The length of the CDR3 is 15 residues. Incomplete CDR3 DNA: TGTGCCAGCAGCTTAGTTGGTCCAGCGCTGGCTGGC. Residues: CASSLVGPALAG. The full CDR3 sequence reads CASSLVGPALAGYTF.

In this sample, this clone turned up a few times. Read coverage stops 3 residues before the CDR3 terminus; the germline J gene supplies the remainder. The chain uses TRBV19 and TRBJ2-7; D remains ambiguous. V lost 5 bases to trimming and J lost 0 bases, with 8 bases between them. Looked up from germline, CDR1 is LNHDA and CDR2 is SQIVND (reference sequence). The CDR3 has 13 amino acids. The part of the CDR3 DNA that was read is TGTGCCAGTAGTTCACTGAGCTCCTACGAG. The encoded protein is CASSSLSSYE. The entire CDR3 reads CASSSLSSYEQYF.

Notes on this clone: The observed sequence ends 3 residues before the CDR3 terminus, with the missing tail filled in from the germline J gene. The chain is built from TRBV2 and TRBJ2-5, with D uncertain. Trimming left V 3 bases short and J 1 base short, with 15 bases between. The germline CDR1 and CDR2 sequences are SNHLY and FYNNEI. The CDR3 covers 16 residues. The covered CDR3 bases are TGTGCCAGCAGTGAGCACCGAACCTACCGCCAAGAGACC. The encoded protein is CASSEHRTYRQET. The whole CDR3 sequence reads CASSEHRTYRQETQYF.

The table lists this clone with a few counts. The read stops 3 residues short of the end of the CDR3; the missing end is completed from the germline J gene. The rearrangement uses TRBV19 and TRBJ2-7, with 9 bases matching TRBD1. Unmatched junction bases numbered 8, after V lost 2 bases and J lost 6 bases. From germline, CDR1 is LNHDA and CDR2 SQIVND (reference sequence). This CDR3 has 15 amino acids. This CDR3 is CASSILGQGNLEQYF. The sequenced part of the CDR3 DNA is TGTGCCAGTAGTATACTAGGACAGGGGAATCTCGAG.

There are a few counts of this clone. Coverage ceases 3 residues before the CDR3 finishes, and the germline J gene fills in the end. The chain carries TRBV18 and TRBJ1-5; D call uncertain. V gave up 2 bases and J gave up 3 bases, with 5 bases separating them. Germline-derived CDR1 and CDR2 are KGHSH and LQKENI. This CDR3 spans 13 amino acids. CDR3 residues: CASSPSDNQPQHF. The CDR3 DNA, read in part, is TGTGCCAGCTCACCATCAGACAATCAGCCC.

Comments on this clone: Read data end 3 residues before the CDR3 end; the end is taken from the germline J gene. The chain uses TRBV7-9 and TRBJ1-2; perhaps TRBD1 as D (5 bases). The CDR3 sequence is 15 residues long. The V gene's germline CDR1 is SEHNR and CDR2 FQNEAQ (reference sequence). V lost 5 bases and J lost 4, with 17 bases in between. CDR3 DNA, as far as it was read: TGTGCCAGCAGCCCCATGGCTCAGGGAAGCTATGGC. This codes for CASSPMAQGSYG. The whole CDR3 sequence is CASSPMAQGSYGYTF.

This clone turned up a few times. The read terminates 3 residues ahead of where the CDR3 ends, so the germline J gene completes it. The V and J genes are TRBV7-9 and TRBJ2-2, with 9 nucleotides matching TRBD1. Germline V CDR1 and CDR2: SEHNR, FQNEAQ (reference sequence). The CDR3 has 15 residues. The junction had 4 bases not matched to a gene; V was cut back by 5 bases and J by 3 bases. The part of the CDR3 DNA that was read is TGTGCCAGCAGCCACAGGGGGCCGTACACCGGGGAG. This codes for CASSHRGPYTGE. The complete CDR3 sequence is CASSHRGPYTGELFF.

This clone was seen repeatedly, ten times or more. The sequence runs out 3 residues before the end of the CDR3; the remainder is reconstructed from the germline J gene. The genes are TRBV7-2 and TRBJ1-2, with 9 bases lining up with TRBD1. CDR3 length: 15 amino acids. J gave up 4 bases and V 0 bases, and 3 bases lay outside the gene matches. The V gene's germline CDR1 is SGHTA and CDR2 FQGNSA. The part of the CDR3 DNA that was read is TGTGCCAGCAGCTTAGCAGGGACAGGGTTCTATGGC. This translates into CASSLAGTGFYG. The complete CDR3 reads CASSLAGTGFYGYTF.

In regard to this clone: The CDR3 goes on 3 residues after the read ends, and that part is filled in from the germline J gene. The chain employs TRBV6-2 or TRBV6-3 and TRBJ2-7, with D unclear. Trimming took off 6 bases at V and 4 bases at J, with 7 bases between the two ends. The germline CDR1 and CDR2 sequences are MNHEY and SVGEGT. The CDR3 extends over 11 amino acids. CDR3 DNA, as far as it was read: TGTGCCAGCAGACAGTTTTACGAG. This codes for CASRQFYE. The full CDR3 protein reads CASRQFYEQYF.

This clone was picked up many times. The CDR3 end is not reached by the read, which stops 3 residues before it; the germline J gene fills it in. The chain couples TRBV5-1 to TRBJ1-2, with TRBD1 matching over 8 bases. Trimming took 0 bases from V and 0 from J; bases not matched to a gene: 1. Germline assignment: CDR1 SGHRS and CDR2 YFSETQ. This CDR3 is 15 amino acids long. The DNA read from the CDR3 is TGCGCCAGCAGCTTGGGGACAGGGTCTAACTATGGC. This codes for CASSLGTGSNYG. From start to end, the CDR3 is CASSLGTGSNYGYTF.

Regarding this clone: Read coverage stops 3 residues before the CDR3 terminus; the germline J gene supplies the remainder. This chain links TRBV18 with TRBJ1-5, with D unresolved. CDR1 is KGHSH, CDR2 LQKENI, per germline. There are 15 residues in the CDR3. V lost 5 bases to trimming and J lost 1 base, with 12 bases between them. The covered CDR3 bases are TGTGCCAGCTCATTAAACAGTGGCAGCAATCAGCCC. Its protein is CASSLNSGSNQP. Given in full, the CDR3 is CASSLNSGSNQPQHF. The full variable domain, its missing parts supplied by reference TRBV18 and TRBJ1-5, is NAGVMQNPRHLVRRRGQEARLRCSPMKGHSHVYWYRQLPEEGLKFMVYLQKENIIDESGMPKERFSAEFPKEGPSILRIQQVVRGDSAAYFCASSLNSGSNQPQHFGDGTRLSIL.

On this clone itself: From the germline J gene comes the end of the CDR3, since the read stops 3 residues before it. The chain has TRBV19 and TRBJ1-5; TRBD1 agrees at 9 bases. The germline V gene encodes CDR1 LNHDA and CDR2 SQIVND (reference sequence). V was clipped by 3 bases and J by 5 bases; unmatched bases: 17. The CDR3 totals 19 residues. The CDR3 reads CASSISVVGTGSFHQPQHF. The sequenced part of the CDR3 DNA is TGTGCCAGTAGTATTAGCGTTGTAGGGACAGGGTCTTTCCATCAGCCC. Looking up the rest from reference TRBV19 and TRBJ1-5 gives the full variable domain: DGGITQSPKYLFRKEGQNVTLSCEQNLNHDAMYWYRQDPGQGLRLIYYSQIVNDFQKGDIAEGYSVSREKKESFPLTVTSAQKNPTAFYLCASSISVVGTGSFHQPQHFGDGTRLSIL.